This T cell receptor beta chain was retrieved from a study of cytomegalovirus exposure and HLA in healthy donors. The protocol was immunoSEQ multiplex PCR, while the TCRdb copy is restricted to in-frame clones and leaves out a portion. The sample holds 250,000 to 350,000 clones, approximately 86% seen once. CDR3 length: 14 amino acids. Germline V gene sequence: CDR1 MNHNY, CDR2 SVGAGI (reference sequence). Trimming cost V 2 bases and J 3 bases, with 11 bases left between them. For this clone: Its target is unknown.

Study-level points and caveats: In the roughly 120 validation repertoires, more than 85% of cluster scores exceeded 0, per a later analysis. 164 TCR beta chains were listed as cytomegalovirus-associated.

The chain employs TRBV6-6 and TRBJ2-7, with D perhaps being TRBD1 or TRBD2 (5 bases each). The specimen was PBMCs. The sequence came from a woman in her 30s in good health and CMV-seropositive. The CDR3 region is CASSYGTGGYEQYF. As DNA, the CDR3 is TGTGCCAGCAGTTACGGAACAGGAGGCTACGAGCAGTACTTC.